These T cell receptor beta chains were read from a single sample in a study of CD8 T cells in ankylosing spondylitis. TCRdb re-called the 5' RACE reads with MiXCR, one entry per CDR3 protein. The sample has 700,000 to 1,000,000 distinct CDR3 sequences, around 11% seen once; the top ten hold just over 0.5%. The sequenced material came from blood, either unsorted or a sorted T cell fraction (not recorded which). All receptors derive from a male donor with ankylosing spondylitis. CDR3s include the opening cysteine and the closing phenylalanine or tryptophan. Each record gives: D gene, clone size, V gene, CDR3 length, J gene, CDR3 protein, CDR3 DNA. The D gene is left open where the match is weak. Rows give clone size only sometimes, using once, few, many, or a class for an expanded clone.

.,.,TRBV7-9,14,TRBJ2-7,CASSLGWKYYEQYF,TGTGCCAGCAGCTTAGGTTGGAAATACTACGAGCAGTACTTC
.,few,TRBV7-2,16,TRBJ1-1,CASSLGGAGWGTEAFF,TGTGCCAGCAGCTTAGGCGGGGCAGGGTGGGGCACTGAAGCTTTCTTT
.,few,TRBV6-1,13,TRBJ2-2,CASSMDYTGELFF,TGTGCCAGCTCAATGGATTACACCGGGGAGCTGTTTTTT
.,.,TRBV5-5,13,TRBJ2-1,CASSPYLNNEQFF,TGTGCCAGCAGCCCCTACTTGAACAATGAGCAGTTCTTC
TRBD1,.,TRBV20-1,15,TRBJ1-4,CSAQQGALNNEKLFF,TGCAGTGCGCAACAGGGGGCGCTTAATAATGAAAAACTGTTTTTT
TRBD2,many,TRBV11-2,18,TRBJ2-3,CASSFRRTSGTGTDTQYF,TGTGCCAGCAGCTTTCGTAGGACTAGCGGGACCGGCACAGATACGCAGTATTTT
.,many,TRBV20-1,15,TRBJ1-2,CSARDATSGVYGYTF,TGCAGTGCTAGAGATGCCACAAGCGGAGTCTATGGCTACACCTTC
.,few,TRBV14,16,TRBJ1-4,CASSQDRGSKNEKLFF,TGTGCCAGCAGCCAAGATCGTGGCAGCAAGAATGAAAAACTGTTTTTT
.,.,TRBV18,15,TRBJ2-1,CASLPKASPYNEQFF,TGTGCCAGCCTACCTAAGGCAAGCCCCTACAATGAGCAGTTCTTC
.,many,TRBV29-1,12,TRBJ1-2,CSVQTVGLGYTF,TGCAGCGTACAGACAGTGGGCCTCGGCTACACCTTC
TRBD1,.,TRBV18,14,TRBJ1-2,CASSPGQENYGYTF,TGTGCCAGCTCACCAGGACAGGAAAACTATGGCTACACCTTC
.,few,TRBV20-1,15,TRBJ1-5,CSARQGFASNQPQHF,TGCAGTGCTAGACAGGGGTTCGCGAGCAATCAGCCCCAGCATTTT
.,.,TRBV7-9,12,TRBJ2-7,CASSLEAPEQYF,TGTGCCAGCAGCCTAGAAGCTCCAGAGCAGTACTTC
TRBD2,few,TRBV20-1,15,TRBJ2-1,CSARRSGEIYNEQFF,TGCAGTGCTAGGAGGAGCGGGGAGATCTACAATGAGCAGTTCTTC
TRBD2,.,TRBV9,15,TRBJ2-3,CASSPSGTTRDTQYF,TGTGCCAGCAGCCCTAGCGGGACCACGAGGGATACGCAGTATTTT
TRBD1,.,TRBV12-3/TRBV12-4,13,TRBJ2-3,CASSLGQEDTQYF,TGTGCCAGCAGTCTCGGACAGGAGGATACGCAGTATTTT